The 6 T cell receptor beta chains reported below all come from one sample, sequenced in a study of blood T cell repertoires in COVID-19. Some clones are missing from TCRdb's copy, which holds only in-frame ones; the method was immunoSEQ multiplex PCR. The sample shows around 320,000 clones, roughly nine tenths of them seen only once. The specimen sequenced was peripheral blood. Receptor source: a man younger than 35 with active or convalescent COVID-19.

The chain recombines TRBV7-6 with TRBJ2-1, with 11 nucleotides matching TRBD2. V dropped 1 base and J dropped 4; count of bases not matched to a gene: 9. Germline V CDR1 and CDR2: SGHVS, FNYEAQ. This CDR3 contains 18 residues. The CDR3 region has the DNA TGTGCCAGCAGCTTAGACTACTCCGGGACTAGCGGATACAATGAGCAGTTCTTC. Protein product: CASSLDYSGTSGYNEQFF.

The rearrangement joins TRBV7-9 to TRBJ2-2; D might be TRBD2 (6 bases). Germline lookup yields CDR1 SEHNR and CDR2 FQNEAQ (reference sequence). This CDR3 comprises 15 residues. The V end lost 1 base, the J end lost 5 bases, and 11 bases lay between the germline ends. CDR3 sequence reads: CASSLVASVTGELFF. The CDR3 coding sequence is TGTGCCAGCAGCTTAGTCGCTAGCGTAACCGGGGAGCTGTTTTTT.

The rearrangement links TRBV10-3 to TRBJ2-1; 9 bases are shared with TRBD1. Germline CDR1 and CDR2: ENHRY and SYGVKD. The CDR3 has 15 residues. V gave up 6 bases and J gave up 3 bases; unmatched junction bases: 6. The CDR3 is CAIRHGTGSYNEQFF. The CDR3 bases are TGTGCCATCAGGCACGGGACAGGGAGCTACAATGAGCAGTTCTTC.

This clone was counted a few times. The CDR3 loop is CASSEAYGTGGTEAFF. The CDR3 DNA is TGTGCCAGCAGTGAAGCCTATGGTACGGGGGGGACTGAAGCTTTCTTT. The chain is built from TRBV6-1 and TRBJ1-1, with a possible D match to TRBD1 (5 bases). The germline V and J ends were trimmed by 0 bases and 5 bases, with 16 bases remaining between them. The CDR3 is 16 residues long. From germline, CDR1 is MNHNS and CDR2 SASEGT.

The rearrangement uses TRBV19 and TRBJ1-1, with unresolved D. Germline lookup yields CDR1 LNHDA and CDR2 SQIVND (reference sequence). CDR3 length: 14 residues. V lost 5 bases and J 1 base, leaving 11 bases between the germline ends. CDR3 residues: CASSGRFTNTEAFF. Written as DNA, the CDR3 is TGTGCCAGTAGTGGCCGATTTACGAACACTGAAGCTTTCTTT.

This chain joins TRBV27 and TRBJ2-2; 13 bases match TRBD2. The CDR3 totals 16 residues. Germline values: CDR1 MNHEY, CDR2 SMNVEV (reference sequence). The CDR3, as DNA: TGTGCTACCTCCGGGACTAGCGGGAAACCCACCGGGGAGCTGTTTTTT. Protein: CATSGTSGKPTGELFF.